The 12 T cell receptor beta chains presented below share a single source sample, sequenced in a study of cytotoxic CD8 clonotypes in ibrutinib-treated CLL. Some clones are missing from TCRdb's copy, which holds only in-frame ones; the method was immunoSEQ multiplex PCR. The sample records more than 300,000 clones, approximately 80% being singletons. The sequences come from PBMCs, collected before ibrutinib treatment. Receptor source: a human donor with chronic lymphocytic leukemia.

A word on this clone: The junction shows a germline mismatch at one end, possibly a read error. V is TRBV7-7 and J is TRBJ2-1, with 11 bases that match TRBD2. Germline lookup yields CDR1 SSHAT and CDR2 FNYEAQ (reference sequence). The CDR3 extends over 17 amino acids. CDR3 sequence (DNA): TGTGCTAGCAGCTCGACTAGCGGGAAAAGCTCCTACAATGAGCAGTTCTTC. Residues: CASSSTSGKSSYNEQFF.

This chain links TRBV5-6 with TRBJ2-7; D may be TRBD2 (5 bases). CDR3 length equals 18 residues. The germline V and J ends were trimmed by 4 bases and 5 bases, with 28 bases remaining between them. Germline CDR1 and CDR2: SGHDT and YYEEEE. For the CDR3, the DNA is TGTGCCAGCAGCCCCCTGCTACCGGAGATTTCGGGGTTTGACGAGCAGTACTTC. This gives the protein CASSPLLPEISGFDEQYF.

The V gene is TRBV6-5, the J gene TRBJ1-1; tentatively, D is TRBD1 (5 bases). The CDR3 is 14 amino acids. V lost 2 bases and J 1 base, leaving 8 bases between the germline ends. Looked up from germline, CDR1 is MNHEY and CDR2 is SVGAGI. The CDR3 loop is CASSYAGSNTEAFF. The DNA for the CDR3 is TGTGCCAGCAGTTACGCAGGGTCGAACACTGAAGCTTTCTTT.

V and J are TRBV25-1 and TRBJ2-7, with unresolved D. Trimming took off 0 bases at V and 0 bases at J, with 0 bases between the two ends. Germline-derived CDR1 and CDR2 are MGHDK and SYGVNS. The CDR3 runs 12 residues. CDR3 DNA sequence: TGTGCCAGCAGTGAATACTCCTACGAGCAGTACTTC. Translation gives CASSEYSYEQYF.

The chain couples TRBV4-2 to TRBJ2-1, with TRBD1 matching 8 bases. The CDR3 contains 17 residues. V trimming: 2 bases; J trimming: 8 bases; junction bases outside the gene matches: 14. Germline assignment: CDR1 LGHNA and CDR2 YNFKEQ. The CDR3 coding sequence is TGTGCCAGCAGCCAACAAGTGTCAGGGGGCAGGAAAGATGAGCAGTTCTTC. It is translated as CASSQQVSGGRKDEQFF.

The CDR3 region is CASSLGVWETQYF. The CDR3 nucleotides are TGCGCCAGCAGCTTGGGAGTCTGGGAGACCCAGTACTTC. The rearrangement joins TRBV5-1 to TRBJ2-5; D not certain. Trimming left V 0 bases short and J 5 bases short, with 8 bases between. The CDR3 is 13 residues long. Looked up from germline, CDR1 is SGHRS and CDR2 is YFSETQ.

This chain links TRBV6-5 with TRBJ1-1; D not resolved. The CDR3 spans 13 residues. Germline CDR1 and CDR2: MNHEY and SVGAGI. V lost 2 bases to trimming and J lost 0 bases, with 4 bases between them. The CDR3 nucleotides are TGTGCCAGCAGTTACAACATGAACACTGAAGCTTTCTTT. Translating gives CASSYNMNTEAFF.

The chain carries TRBV27 and TRBJ1-1; no clear D gene. CDR1 and CDR2 (germline): MNHEY, SMNVEV (reference sequence). Trimming stripped 3 bases from V and 3 bases from J, with 8 bases between. This CDR3 region has 13 residues. The CDR3 loop is CASSFNRDTEAFF. The CDR3 nucleotides read TGTGCCAGCAGTTTCAACCGGGACACTGAAGCTTTCTTT.

This clone was detected only a few times. The V call is TRBV6-5, the J call TRBJ1-2; D uncertain. V was shortened by 2 bases and J by 2 bases, with 12 bases between the two germline ends. The CDR3 extends over 15 amino acids. Per the germline V gene, CDR1 is MNHEY and CDR2 is SVGAGI. CDR3 region: CASSYERGKNYGYTF. CDR3 nucleotide sequence: TGTGCCAGCAGTTACGAGCGGGGAAAGAACTATGGCTACACCTTC.

The J gene is TRBJ2-3, the V gene TRBV30, with D tentatively TRBD1 (5 bases). The CDR3 is 12 amino acids. Trimming took 4 bases from V and 7 from J, leaving 12 bases between them. CDR1 and CDR2 from the germline V gene are GTSNPN and SVGIG (reference sequence). The CDR3 loop is CAWIPGANTQYF. In nucleotides, the CDR3 is TGTGCCTGGATACCTGGGGCAAATACGCAGTATTTT.

The J gene is TRBJ2-3, the V gene TRBV7-2, with no clear D. V was shortened by 2 bases and J by 0 bases, with 9 bases between the two germline ends. Germline V gene lookup returns CDR1 SGHTA and CDR2 FQGNSA. The length of the CDR3 is 15 residues. CDR3 in amino acids: CASSLYRTSTDTQYF. The CDR3 nucleotides are TGTGCCAGCAGCTTATATAGGACGAGCACAGATACGCAGTATTTT.

This clone has only a few counts. The chain recombines TRBV6-5 with TRBJ2-2, with D unclear. Germline V lookup: CDR1 MNHEY, CDR2 SVGAGI. V was clipped by 7 bases and J by 3 bases, with 3 bases between them. The CDR3 contains 11 residues. CDR3 protein: CASTYTGELFF. In DNA, the CDR3 is TGTGCCAGCACGTACACCGGGGAGCTGTTTTTT.